The 20 T cell receptor beta chains given below trace back to one sample, sequenced in a study of somatic mutations in cytotoxic T cells in rheumatoid arthritis. Produced via immunoSEQ multiplex PCR; TCRdb's table is partial and in-frame only. The profile shows under 2,500 clones, 60% to 80% of them singletons. Sequencing used CD8+ T cells sorted from blood, obtained at a follow-up visit. All receptors come from a man in his 70s with rheumatoid arthritis.

CDR3 residues: CASSLYGTANTGELFF. The CDR3 DNA follows: TGTGCCAGCAGTTTATATGGGACAGCCAACACCGGGGAGCTGTTTTTT. V is TRBV27 and J is TRBJ2-2; TRBD1 matches 7 bases. V was pared by 1 base and J by 2 bases, with 4 bases of the junction left unmatched. This CDR3 is built from 16 residues. The germline gives CDR1 MNHEY, CDR2 SMNVEV (reference sequence).

This chain connects TRBV7-9 to TRBJ1-2; D unresolved. Trimming took 1 base from V and 3 from J, leaving 3 bases between them. CDR1 is SEHNR and CDR2 is FQNEAQ in the germline V gene (reference sequence). The CDR3 runs 12 residues. DNA of the CDR3: TGTGCCAGCAGCTTAGGGGACTATGGCTACACCTTC. It codes for CASSLGDYGYTF.

This clone has a handful of counts. The chain links TRBV6-1 to TRBJ2-1; D remains ambiguous. V lost 3 bases and J 7 bases, leaving 10 bases between the germline ends. Per germline, CDR1 MNHNS and CDR2 SASEGT. This CDR3 region has 13 residues. The CDR3 spells CASSDIGPNEQFF. CDR3 bases: TGTGCCAGCAGTGACATCGGTCCGAATGAGCAGTTCTTC.

This clone was seen a handful of times. J is TRBJ1-4 and V is TRBV19; no clear D. Germline CDR1 is LNHDA and CDR2 is SQIVND (reference sequence). The CDR3 loop spans 12 amino acids. Trimming shortened V by 7 bases and J by 8 bases, and 11 bases separated the two germline ends. The CDR3 protein is CASTFGGEKLFF. The CDR3 nucleotides are TGTGCCAGTACCTTCGGCGGAGAAAAACTGTTTTTT.

The rearrangement uses TRBV6-1 and TRBJ2-2, with 9 bases lining up with TRBD2. The germline V gene has CDR1 MNHNS and CDR2 SASEGT. The CDR3 is made up of 20 amino acids. Trimming cost V 0 bases and J 5 bases; bases outside gene matches: 16. The CDR3 loop is CASSEALLMAGGQLTGELFF. The CDR3 nucleotides read TGTGCCAGCAGTGAAGCGCTTCTGATGGCGGGAGGGCAATTGACCGGGGAGCTGTTTTTT.

The genes are TRBV27 and TRBJ1-1; D is undetermined. The CDR3 is made up of 14 amino acids. Trimming stripped 2 bases from V and 2 bases from J, with 9 bases between. Germline-derived CDR1 and CDR2 are MNHEY and SMNVEV (reference sequence). This CDR3 reads CASSLSMSNTEAFF. For the CDR3, the DNA is TGTGCCAGCAGTTTAAGTATGTCAAACACTGAAGCTTTCTTT.

This clone was found once. The CDR3 protein is CASSLGLAGYNEQFF. CDR3 in DNA: TGTGCCAGCAGCTTGGGCTTAGCCGGGTACAATGAGCAGTTCTTC. The J gene is TRBJ2-1, the V gene TRBV13; D gene unclear. The V gene lost 3 bases and the J gene lost 4 bases, with 13 bases spanning the gap. This CDR3 contains 15 residues. Germline CDR1 reads PRHDT; CDR2 reads FYEKMQ (reference sequence). The entire variable domain, with the rest obtained from reference TRBV13 and TRBJ2-1, is as follows: AAGVIQSPRHLIKEKRETATLKCYPIPRHDTVYWYQQGPGQDPQFLISFYEKMQSDKGSIPDRFSAQQFSDYHSELNMSSLELGDSALYFCASSLGLAGYNEQFFGPGTRLTVL.

The J gene is TRBJ2-5, the V gene TRBV27; 7 bases are shared with TRBD2. CDR1 MNHEY and CDR2 SMNVEV come from the germline V gene (reference sequence). The V and J ends lost 6 bases and 5 bases, in that order; junction bases with no gene match: 18. CDR3 size: 17 residues. In DNA form, the CDR3 reads TGTGCCAGCAGACCCTCGTCTTCAGGTTGGGGGGGGGAGACCCAGTACTTC. Encoded protein: CASRPSSSGWGGETQYF.

The J gene is TRBJ1-1, the V gene TRBV27; D unresolved. The germline V gene has CDR1 MNHEY and CDR2 SMNVEV (reference sequence). Trimming cost V 4 bases and J 4 bases, with 10 bases left between them. The CDR3 runs to 13 residues. The CDR3 here is CASSYTVSTEAFF. Written as DNA, the CDR3 is TGTGCCAGCAGTTATACAGTCTCCACTGAAGCTTTCTTT.

This rearrangement joins TRBV5-5 to TRBJ2-1; D call uncertain. Trimming shortened V by 0 bases and J by 0 bases, and 10 bases separated the two germline ends. There are 16 residues in the CDR3. Germline CDR1 is SGHKS and CDR2 is YYEKEE (reference sequence). The CDR3 reads CASSLEIWSSYNEQFF. The CDR3 region has the DNA TGTGCCAGCAGCTTGGAGATTTGGAGCTCCTACAATGAGCAGTTCTTC.

This clone appeared once. J is TRBJ2-1 and V is TRBV13; D not resolved. This CDR3 region has 14 residues. Germline-derived CDR1 and CDR2 are PRHDT and FYEKMQ (reference sequence). Trimming removed 5 bases at V and 0 bases at J, with 8 bases between. CDR3: CASSTRSSYNEQFF. The CDR3, as DNA: TGTGCCAGCAGCACCAGAAGCTCCTACAATGAGCAGTTCTTC. Together with reference TRBV13 and TRBJ2-1, the CDR3 gives the full variable domain: AAGVIQSPRHLIKEKRETATLKCYPIPRHDTVYWYQQGPGQDPQFLISFYEKMQSDKGSIPDRFSAQQFSDYHSELNMSSLELGDSALYFCASSTRSSYNEQFFGPGTRLTVL.

The rearrangement links TRBV5-4 to TRBJ1-1; the D gene is possibly TRBD1 (5 bases). The length of the CDR3 is 15 residues. V shed 3 bases and J shed 3 bases, with 15 bases lying between them. Germline V gene lookup returns CDR1 SGHNT and CDR2 YYREEE (reference sequence). CDR3 sequence: CASSSENQGDTEAFF. The CDR3 DNA reads as TGTGCCAGCAGCTCTGAAAACCAAGGGGACACTGAAGCTTTCTTT. The complete variable domain, with remaining parts taken from reference TRBV5-4 and TRBJ1-1, reads ETGVTQSPTHLIKTRGQQVTLRCSSQSGHNTVSWYQQALGQGPQFIFQYYREEENGRGNFPPRFSGLQFPNYSSELNVNALELDDSALYLCASSSENQGDTEAFFGQGTRLTVV.

The V gene is TRBV10-2, the J gene TRBJ2-3, with 9 bases that match TRBD1. Trimming cost V 8 bases and J 6 bases; bases outside gene matches: 3. The germline V gene has CDR1 WSHSY and CDR2 SAAADI. The CDR3 loop spans 12 amino acids. The CDR3 nucleotides are TGCGCCAGCGGGACAGGGTATGATACGCAGTATTTT. This sequence encodes CASGTGYDTQYF.

The chain employs TRBV5-6 and TRBJ2-1, with D possibly matching TRBD2 (6 bases). The CDR3 sequence is 15 residues long. Trimming cost V 4 bases and J 8 bases, with 19 bases left between them. Germline V CDR1 and CDR2: SGHDT, YYEEEE. As DNA, the CDR3 is TGTGCCAGCAGCCTCGGGACTTTCTTAGTATATGAGCAGTTCTTC. Its translation: CASSLGTFLVYEQFF.

The rearrangement joins TRBV19 to TRBJ2-2, with 12 bases matching TRBD1. With 3 bases clipped from V and 7 bases from J, the junction kept 9 bases outside the gene matches. CDR3 length: 17 residues. From germline, CDR1 is LNHDA and CDR2 SQIVND (reference sequence). Here the CDR3 DNA reads TGTGCCAGTAGTATTTTACCGGGACAGGGGGCCATCGGGGAGCTGTTTTTT. It encodes CASSILPGQGAIGELFF.

The gene calls are TRBV6-5 and TRBJ2-1; a possible D gene is TRBD2 (5 bases). Germline CDR1 and CDR2: MNHEY and SVGAGI. The CDR3 sequence is 14 residues long. Between the trimmed V and J ends, which lost 2 bases and 4 bases, there was a span of 9 bases. CDR3 bases: TGTGCCAGCAGTTACCACGGAGGATACAATGAGCAGTTCTTC. As protein: CASSYHGGYNEQFF.

Within the sample, this clone is medium-sized. The rearrangement uses TRBV21-1 and TRBJ1-3. TRBV21-1 corresponds to a pseudogene. The CDR3 runs to 13 residues. CDR3 sequence reads: CARGTAGGGTIYF. In DNA, the CDR3 is TGTGCCAGGGGGACGGCGGGCGGCGGCACCATATATTTT.

By its share, this clone is large. The chain carries TRBV2 and TRBJ1-2, with unresolved D. CDR1 and CDR2 (germline): SNHLY, FYNNEI. The CDR3 consists of 13 residues. V dropped 6 bases and J dropped 4 bases, with 12 bases sitting between them. CDR3 sequence: CASRQYISYGYTF. The CDR3 DNA follows: TGTGCCAGCAGACAATACATCAGCTATGGCTACACCTTC.

This chain links TRBV28 with TRBJ2-5, with 7 bases fitting TRBD2. The CDR3 is 15 amino acids. CDR1 is MDHEN, CDR2 SYDVKM, per germline. V was clipped by 4 bases and J by 1 base; unmatched bases: 6. CDR3 protein: CASSSQTSFQETQYF. The CDR3 DNA sequence: TGTGCCAGCAGTTCCCAGACTAGCTTCCAAGAGACCCAGTACTTC. Full variable domain (rest looked up from reference TRBV28 and TRBJ2-5): DVKVTQSSRYLVKRTGEKVFLECVQDMDHENMFWYRQDPGLGLRLIYFSYDVKMKEKGDIPEGYSVSREKKERFSLILESASTNQTSMYLCASSSQTSFQETQYFGPGTRLLVL.

This chain joins TRBV19 and TRBJ2-3; D is unclear. The length of the CDR3 is 15 residues. CDR1 and CDR2 from the germline V gene are LNHDA and SQIVND (reference sequence). Between the trimmed V and J ends, which lost 0 bases and 3 bases, there was a span of 10 bases. CDR3 sequence reads: CASSIDSSWTDTQYF. The CDR3 coding sequence is TGTGCCAGTAGTATAGACTCTAGTTGGACAGATACGCAGTATTTT.